Listed below are T cell receptor beta chains from one sample, sequenced in a study of blood T cells in healthy people across ages. TCRdb reprocessed the 5' RACE reads with MiXCR, giving one entry per CDR3 protein. Here the sample spans about 1.4 million distinct CDR3 sequences, approximately 59% being singletons. Material for sequencing was blood. The receptor set was obtained from a man aged 18 to 29 in good health. CDR3s include the opening cysteine and the closing phenylalanine or tryptophan.

>TRBJ2-5|TRBV7-9
CASSVAGGGYQETQYF
>TRBJ2-2|TRBV5-1
CASSVALDTGELFF
>TRBJ2-3|TRBV12-3/TRBV12-4
CASSSSGRTDTQYF
>TRBJ2-5|TRBV12-5
CASGHTSGTFQETQYF
>TRBJ2-2|TRBV5-1
CASSDGQVVTGELFF
>TRBJ2-7|TRBV5-1
CASSFRLAGGTYGQYF
>TRBJ2-1|TRBV20-1
CSATFGLAETEQFF
>TRBJ2-1|TRBV6-2/TRBV6-3
CANPPATCIYNEQFF
>TRBJ2-7|TRBV7-2
CASSLAETGGDDEQYF
>-|TRBV7-9
CASSSGNRRYEQYF
>TRBJ1-2|TRBV12-3/TRBV12-4
CASRGTDGYTF
>TRBJ2-2|TRBV9
CASSVDVAADTGELFF
>TRBJ1-1|TRBV10-3
CAISESGDTEAFF
>-|TRBV20-1
CSATRAETQYF
>TRBJ2-7|TRBV6-5
CASSYTDRAAYEQYF
>TRBJ2-7|TRBV29-1
CSAEGPYEQYF
>TRBJ2-3|TRBV2
CASTGTKADTQYF
>TRBJ2-7|TRBV4-3
CASSQGLLETYEQYF
>TRBJ2-5|TRBV3-1
CASSQAWSQETQYF
>TRBJ2-1|TRBV7-9
CASSPMTSGEEREQFF
>TRBJ2-5|TRBV20-1
CSAPGRYQETQYF
>TRBJ2-1|TRBV7-8
CASSLGRDLQGNEQFF
>TRBJ2-1|TRBV6-5
CASSHSSGSDNEQFF
>TRBJ2-7|TRBV29-1
CSVEDLGGSGYEQYF
>TRBJ2-6|TRBV9
CASSASGSSGANVLTF
>TRBJ2-5|TRBV27
CASSMDRGQVETQYF
>-|TRBV7-8
CASSLHPGAGYEQYF
>TRBJ1-1|TRBV27
CASSWTGDTEAFF
>TRBJ2-3|TRBV4-1
CASSQGGGGGSTDTQYF
>TRBJ2-7|TRBV25-1
CASNAREYPYEQYF
>TRBJ2-3|TRBV7-9
CATTWRDPFTDTQYF
>TRBJ2-3|TRBV5-5
CVSSGQGYADTQYF
>TRBJ2-5|TRBV14
CASSQGTGQGGKTQYF
>TRBJ1-5|TRBV28
CASRGQGGGQPQHF
>TRBJ2-5|TRBV5-1
CASSPLTREETQYF
>TRBJ2-5|TRBV28
CASSFNSGGTQETQYF
>-|TRBV14
CASSPFGTGNLRKTQYF
>TRBJ2-1|TRBV20-1
CSASKGMGYNEQFF
>TRBJ1-1|TRBV6-1
CASSDQGRMNTEAFF
>TRBJ2-1|TRBV15
CATSREPSSYNEQFF
>TRBJ2-7|TRBV5-1
CASSRIDREYYEQYF
>TRBJ2-3|TRBV29-1
CSAGFGGTDTQYF
>TRBJ2-7|TRBV7-2
CASSFGTAVYEQYF
>TRBJ1-2|TRBV10-1
CASSDLSTGYTF
>TRBJ2-7|TRBV29-1
CSATPGTGGYYEQYF
>TRBJ1-3|TRBV4-1
CASSQRLAGAFSGNTIYF
>TRBJ2-6|TRBV7-2
CASSLSGGANGGANVLTF
>TRBJ2-1|TRBV7-9
CASSLVSSWEQFF
>TRBJ1-6|TRBV19
CASSMTPANNSPLHF
>TRBJ2-3|TRBV29-1
CSVGTDYLNTDTQYF
>TRBJ1-1|TRBV12-3/TRBV12-4
CATNWGAYTEAFF
>TRBJ1-1|TRBV5-1
CASSSGTGLAEAFF
>TRBJ1-1|TRBV7-6
CASSFVGSPEAFF
>TRBJ1-1|TRBV6-2/TRBV6-3
CASSNHGTGMNTEAFF
>TRBJ2-1|TRBV10-3
CAISDRDGHEQFF